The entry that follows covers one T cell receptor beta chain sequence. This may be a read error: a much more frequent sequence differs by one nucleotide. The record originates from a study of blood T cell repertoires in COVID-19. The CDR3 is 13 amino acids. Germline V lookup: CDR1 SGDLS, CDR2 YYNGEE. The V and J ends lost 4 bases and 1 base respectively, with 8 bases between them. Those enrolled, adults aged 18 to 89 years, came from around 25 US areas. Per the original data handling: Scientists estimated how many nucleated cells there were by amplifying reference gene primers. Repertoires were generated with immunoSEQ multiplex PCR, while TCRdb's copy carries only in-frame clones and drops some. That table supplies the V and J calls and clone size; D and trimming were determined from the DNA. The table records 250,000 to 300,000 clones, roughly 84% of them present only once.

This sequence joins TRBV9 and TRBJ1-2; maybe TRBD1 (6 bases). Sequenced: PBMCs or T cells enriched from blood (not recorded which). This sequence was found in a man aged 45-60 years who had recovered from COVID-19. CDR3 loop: CASSRDNNYGYTF. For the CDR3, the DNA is TGTGCCAGCAGCCGGGACAATAACTATGGCTACACCTTC.